The text below deals with one T cell receptor beta chain. No antigen is known for it. There are no base qualities to consult, and no much larger clone falls within one base. The data stem from a study of CD8 T cells in ankylosing spondylitis (dated by TCRdb to about 2017). Describing the broader study: The study profiled T cell receptor beta repertoires in healthy donors and ankylosing spondylitis patients to find disease-linked TCR variants. The full study cohort comprised 25 ankylosing spondylitis patients and about 110 healthy donors. Peripheral blood samples were taken, and synovial fluid was additionally collected from ankylosing spondylitis patients.

Instrument on record: Illumina HiSeq 2500. Quantitative 5'-RACE with molecular barcodes was used to prepare TCR beta libraries. Per the source publication's procedure: Disease-linked TCR variants were identified with a new computational method built on a probabilistic model of VDJ rearrangement. TCRdb reanalyzed the raw reads on its own, using fastp at Q25 for trimming and MiXCR for clone calling, and kept in-frame beta chains. One record per CDR3 amino acid sequence lists the most common genes and DNA. None of the V and J calls come from the authors' own analysis; TCRdb made them. The sample table holds hundreds of thousands of distinct CDR3 sequences, of which approximately 22% were seen once. Under 15% of the sample goes to the ten largest clones. Broader findings and caveats from the paper: Some TCR beta motif variants had previously been reported in synovial fluid and blood of reactive arthritis patients, which suggested common disease-initiation mechanisms. The disease-linked clones showed a CD8+ phenotype and occurred at relatively low frequencies in peripheral blood. The disease-linked clones were reported as significantly enriched in matched synovial fluid samples from ankylosing spondylitis patients. A TCR beta motif made up of several highly homologous amino acid variants appeared to be characteristic of blood from ankylosing spondylitis patients.

Taken from the germline V gene (reference sequence), the CDR1 and CDR2 loops are LNHNV and YYDKDF. V is reduced by 5 bases and J by 14 bases, leaving a spacing of 22 bases between them. The CDR3 covers 14 residues, taking in both the cysteine and the phenylalanine. Just CDR3 DNA is preserved here, 42 bases in frame from base 1. The source material was blood, either unsorted or a sorted T cell fraction (not recorded which). Rearrangement joined TRBV15 to TRBJ2-4, and perhaps TRBD1 as D gene, on 5 matching bases. This clonotype was sampled from a male donor with ankylosing spondylitis or in good health (not recorded which). For the CDR3, the sequence is CATSSQGEVGAKYF. In nucleotide form, the sequence is TGTGCCACCAGCTCCCAGGGCGAGGTCGGCGCCAAGTACTTC. This CDR3, with the reference TRBV15 and TRBJ2-4 proteins standing in past its ends, gives the full variable domain DAMVIQNPRYQVTQFGKPVTLSCSQTLNHNVMYWYQQKSSQAPKLLFHYYDKDFNNEADTPDNFQSRRPNTSFCFLDIRSPGLGDTAMYLCATSSQGEVGAKYFGAGTRLSVL.